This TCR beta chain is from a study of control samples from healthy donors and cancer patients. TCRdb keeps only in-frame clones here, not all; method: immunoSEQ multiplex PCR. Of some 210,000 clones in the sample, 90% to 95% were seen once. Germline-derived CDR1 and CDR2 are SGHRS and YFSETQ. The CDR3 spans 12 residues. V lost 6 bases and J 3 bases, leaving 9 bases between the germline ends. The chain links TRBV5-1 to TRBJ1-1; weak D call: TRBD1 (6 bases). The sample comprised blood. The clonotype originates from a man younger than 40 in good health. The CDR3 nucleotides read TGCGCCAGCAATGGGGGCGACACTGAAGCTTTCTTT. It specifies CASNGGDTEAFF.